The next 23 T cell receptor beta chains were all read from a single sample in a study of blood T cell repertoires in COVID-19. The table came from immunoSEQ multiplex PCR; TCRdb's copy has only in-frame clones and leaves some out. The table has some 40,000 clones, over 85% seen once; the top ten hold approximately 0.35%. Source material: peripheral blood. The receptor set was obtained from a man aged 45 to 65 with COVID-19, enrolled during active disease.

V gene TRBV5-8 combines with J gene TRBJ2-7; no reliable D call. The germline CDR1 and CDR2 sequences are SGHTS and YDEGEE. CDR3 length: 12 residues. V shed 4 bases and J shed 9 bases, with 14 bases lying between them. CDR3 amino acids: CASSLLSRAQYF. DNA for the CDR3: TGTGCCAGCAGCCTACTCTCTCGAGCGCAGTACTTC.

This clone has only one observation. The CDR3 region is CASSFSGTGLSEQYF. CDR3 nucleotide sequence: TGCGCCAGCAGCTTTTCCGGGACAGGTTTATCCGAGCAGTACTTC. The rearrangement joins TRBV5-1 to TRBJ2-7; 8 bases line up with TRBD1. The CDR3 is 15 residues long. Germline loops: CDR1 SGHRS, CDR2 YFSETQ. The V and J ends lost 2 bases and 6 bases, in that order; junction bases with no gene match: 10.

The V gene is TRBV15, the J gene TRBJ2-3; TRBD1 might be the D (5 bases). The CDR3 loop spans 13 amino acids. V was clipped by 8 bases and J by 0 bases, with 9 bases between them. Germline V gives CDR1 LNHNV, CDR2 YYDKDF (reference sequence). The CDR3 coding sequence is TGTGCCACCGGTCAGGGAAGCACAGATACGCAGTATTTT. It codes for CATGQGSTDTQYF.

The rearrangement links TRBV4-3 to TRBJ1-4; no definite D call. Germline V gene lookup returns CDR1 LGHNA and CDR2 YSLEER. V was shortened by 0 bases and J by 4 bases, with 9 bases between the two germline ends. The CDR3 spans 15 residues. CDR3 nucleotides: TGCGCCAGCAGCCAAGAGAGGCAAAATAATGAAAAACTGTTTTTT. Translated, it gives CASSQERQNNEKLFF.

V usage is TRBV27 and J usage is TRBJ1-3, with D hard to call. V lost 3 bases and J 2 bases, leaving 11 bases between the germline ends. CDR3 length equals 15 residues. Per the germline V gene, CDR1 is MNHEY and CDR2 is SMNVEV (reference sequence). CDR3 loop: CASSLGGLAGNTIYF. CDR3 nucleotides: TGTGCCAGCAGTTTGGGAGGGTTAGCTGGAAACACCATATATTTT.

This clone was observed once. V usage is TRBV3-1 (or the pseudogene TRBV3-2) and J usage is TRBJ1-5; D remains unclear. V was pared by 0 bases and J by 5 bases, with 5 bases between. The CDR3 consists of 13 residues. Germline CDR1 and CDR2: LGHDT and YNNKEL (reference sequence). CDR3 region: CASSQEGDQPQHF. In DNA form, the CDR3 reads TGTGCCAGCAGCCAAGAGGGCGATCAGCCCCAGCATTTT.

The gene calls are TRBV6-1 and TRBJ1-1; D is perhaps TRBD1 (6 bases). This CDR3 has 13 amino acids. Deletions cut 2 bases from V and 6 bases from J, with 10 bases between. CDR1 and CDR2 (germline): MNHNS, SASEGT. The CDR3 here is CASSEWGHPEAFF. CDR3 coding DNA: TGTGCCAGCAGTGAATGGGGGCACCCTGAAGCTTTCTTT.

The chain employs TRBV10-3 and TRBJ1-1; 8 bases map to TRBD1. CDR1 and CDR2 from the germline V gene are ENHRY and SYGVKD. J lost 1 base, V lost 6 bases, and 4 bases had no gene match. CDR3 length equals 14 residues. The CDR3 loop is CAIRDDRGNTEAFF. The CDR3 DNA reads TGTGCCATCAGAGACGACAGGGGGAACACTGAAGCTTTCTTT.

The genes are TRBV3-1 (or the pseudogene TRBV3-2) and TRBJ1-2; TRBD1 might be the D (6 bases). The CDR3 sequence is 11 residues long. Looked up from germline, CDR1 is LGHDT and CDR2 is YNNKEL (reference sequence). The V and J ends lost 6 bases and 8 bases respectively, with 10 bases between them. The CDR3 DNA reads TGTGCCAGCAGTCACAGGGACGGCTACACCTTC. This gives the protein CASSHRDGYTF.

The chain uses TRBV15 and TRBJ2-7, with D possibly being TRBD1 (5 bases). This CDR3 has 16 amino acids. Trimming cost V 0 bases and J 2 bases, with 14 bases left between them. Germline CDR1 is LNHNV and CDR2 is YYDKDF (reference sequence). CDR3 nucleotide sequence: TGTGCCACCAGCAGAGATTCTGTGGACATGACCTACGAGCAGTACTTC. Amino acid sequence: CATSRDSVDMTYEQYF. Full variable domain (rest looked up from reference TRBV15 and TRBJ2-7): DAMVIQNPRYQVTQFGKPVTLSCSQTLNHNVMYWYQQKSSQAPKLLFHYYDKDFNNEADTPDNFQSRRPNTSFCFLDIRSPGLGDTAMYLCATSRDSVDMTYEQYFGPGTRLTVT.

The chain links TRBV4-1 to TRBJ2-5, with 12 bases that match TRBD2. This CDR3 spans 16 amino acids. The trim removed 4 bases at V and 1 base at J, leaving 4 bases unmatched. The germline V gene encodes CDR1 MGHRA and CDR2 YSYEKL. The CDR3 DNA reads TGCGCCAGCAGCCCACTAGCGGGAGGTTCCCAAGAGACCCAGTACTTC. Protein product: CASSPLAGGSQETQYF.

This clone came up once. The V and J genes are TRBV5-5 and TRBJ2-5; TRBD1 might be the D (6 bases). The CDR3 loop spans 15 amino acids. The V and J ends lost 1 base and 5 bases respectively, with 15 bases between them. Germline-derived CDR1 and CDR2 are SGHKS and YYEKEE (reference sequence). The CDR3 DNA sequence: TGTGCCAGCAGCTTGAATGCTGGGGGCGGGGAGACCCAGTACTTC. It codes for CASSLNAGGGETQYF.

J is TRBJ2-7 and V is TRBV7-8, with 7 bases fitting TRBD2. J gave up 6 bases and V 2 bases, and 19 bases lay outside the gene matches. Germline loops: CDR1 SGHVS, CDR2 FQNEAQ. The CDR3 length is 18 residues. CDR3 DNA: TGTGCCAGCAGCTTACAGCCTCCCGTGGGGAGGGCCCGAAGCGAGCAGTACTTC. Translating gives CASSLQPPVGRARSEQYF.

This clone was found once. V gene TRBV5-4 combines with J gene TRBJ1-4; 12 nucleotides agree with TRBD1. This CDR3 has 16 residues. J was trimmed by 8 bases and V by 3 bases; bases with no gene match: 8. Germline V gives CDR1 SGHNT, CDR2 YYREEE (reference sequence). Here the CDR3 reads CASSSRDRGRGEKLFF. As DNA, the CDR3 is TGTGCCAGCAGCTCCCGGGACAGGGGGCGCGGGGAAAAACTGTTTTTT.

V and J are TRBV5-4 and TRBJ2-7, with TRBD2 matching over 7 bases. V lost 2 bases to trimming and J lost 3 bases; unmatched junction nucleotides: 2. Germline loops: CDR1 SGHNT, CDR2 YYREEE (reference sequence). The CDR3 contains 13 residues. Written as DNA, the CDR3 is TGTGCCAGCAGCTTTGGCGGGGGCTACGAGCAGTACTTC. The encoded protein is CASSFGGGYEQYF.

The CDR3 bases are TGTGCCAGCAGTGAGGGGACTTTGTACCAAGAGACCCAGTACTTC. Its protein is CASSEGTLYQETQYF. V gene TRBV2 combines with J gene TRBJ2-5, with a tentative D call TRBD2 (6 bases). The V end was cut by 3 bases, the J end by 0 bases, with 11 bases between. The germline gives CDR1 SNHLY, CDR2 FYNNEI. CDR3 size: 15 residues.

V usage is TRBV6-5 and J usage is TRBJ2-7; perhaps TRBD1 as D (5 bases). CDR1 and CDR2 (germline): MNHEY, SVGAGI. The germline V and J ends were trimmed by 6 bases and 3 bases, with 9 bases remaining between them. The CDR3 is made up of 12 amino acids. In DNA, the CDR3 is TGTGCCAGCAGGACCCAGGGCTACGAGCAGTACTTC. This codes for CASRTQGYEQYF.

The CDR3 region is CASTGLGSTDTQYF. CDR3 nucleotide sequence: TGTGCCAGCACGGGACTAGGGAGCACAGATACGCAGTATTTT. The V and J genes are TRBV19 and TRBJ2-3; 8 nucleotides match TRBD2. The germline V gene has CDR1 LNHDA and CDR2 SQIVND (reference sequence). Losses at the gene ends were 9 bases for V and 0 bases for J; bases not matched to a gene: 5. The length of the CDR3 is 14 residues.

The chain has TRBV7-9 and TRBJ2-1; tentatively, D is TRBD2 (5 bases). The germline gives CDR1 SEHNR, CDR2 FQNEAQ (reference sequence). The CDR3 is made up of 16 amino acids. V was clipped by 5 bases and J by 0 bases, with 14 bases between them. In DNA, the CDR3 is TGTGCCAGCAGCAGGTCGACGGGAAGCTCCTACAATGAGCAGTTCTTC. It specifies CASSRSTGSSYNEQFF.

The chain has TRBV2 and TRBJ1-5; D remains unclear. Germline CDR1 SNHLY, CDR2 FYNNEI. The CDR3 is 12 residues long. Trimming stripped 3 bases from V and 7 bases from J, with 7 bases between. DNA of the CDR3: TGTGCCAGCAGTGAGACTTGGCAGCCCCAGCATTTT. It translates to CASSETWQPQHF.

The chain is built from TRBV2 and TRBJ1-4; TRBD1 agrees at 7 bases. Germline V lookup: CDR1 SNHLY, CDR2 FYNNEI. The V and J ends lost 3 bases and 3 bases, in that order; junction bases with no gene match: 1. The CDR3 has 14 amino acids. CDR3 sequence (DNA): TGTGCCAGCAGTGAGGGACAGTCTAATGAAAAACTGTTTTTT. Amino acid sequence: CASSEGQSNEKLFF.

The J gene is TRBJ1-1, the V gene TRBV3-1 (or the pseudogene TRBV3-2); D is ambiguous. V was pared by 8 bases and J by 1 base, with 8 bases between. This CDR3 spans 12 amino acids. CDR1 is LGHDT and CDR2 is YNNKEL in the germline V gene (reference sequence). CDR3 coding DNA: TGTGCCAGCGGACGGGGGAACACTGAAGCTTTCTTT. Amino acid sequence: CASGRGNTEAFF.

This chain joins TRBV19 and TRBJ2-7; tentatively, D is TRBD2 (5 bases). Trimming left V 3 bases short and J 1 base short, with 19 bases between. The CDR3 loop spans 17 amino acids. Germline V gene sequence: CDR1 LNHDA, CDR2 SQIVND (reference sequence). In DNA form, the CDR3 reads TGTGCCAGTAGTATGGGATCAGGTGAGGGCACGTCCTACGAGCAGTACTTC. Protein product: CASSMGSGEGTSYEQYF.